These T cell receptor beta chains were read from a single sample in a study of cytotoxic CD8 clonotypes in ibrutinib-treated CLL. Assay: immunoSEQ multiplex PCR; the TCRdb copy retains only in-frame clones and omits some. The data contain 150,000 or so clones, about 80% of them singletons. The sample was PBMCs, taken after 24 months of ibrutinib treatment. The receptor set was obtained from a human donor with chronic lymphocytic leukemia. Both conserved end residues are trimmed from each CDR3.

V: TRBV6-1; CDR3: ASSQQSTDTQY
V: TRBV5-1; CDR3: ASSPIQSSYEQY
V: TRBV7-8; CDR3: ASSSQDRGAYEQY
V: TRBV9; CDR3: ASSVVPQHETQY
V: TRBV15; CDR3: ATSTTWGKNIQY
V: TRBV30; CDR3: AWSGLRRNTEAF
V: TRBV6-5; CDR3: ASSRAGANVLT
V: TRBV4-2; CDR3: ASSQDRGSGREKLF
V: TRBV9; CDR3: ASSVGQGGGTDTQY
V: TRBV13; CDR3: ASSPPPGTGIYEQY
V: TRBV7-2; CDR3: ASSLDVWALGAYEQY
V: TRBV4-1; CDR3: ASSQEGGTGTTNEKLF
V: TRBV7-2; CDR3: ASSRPGVTYEQY